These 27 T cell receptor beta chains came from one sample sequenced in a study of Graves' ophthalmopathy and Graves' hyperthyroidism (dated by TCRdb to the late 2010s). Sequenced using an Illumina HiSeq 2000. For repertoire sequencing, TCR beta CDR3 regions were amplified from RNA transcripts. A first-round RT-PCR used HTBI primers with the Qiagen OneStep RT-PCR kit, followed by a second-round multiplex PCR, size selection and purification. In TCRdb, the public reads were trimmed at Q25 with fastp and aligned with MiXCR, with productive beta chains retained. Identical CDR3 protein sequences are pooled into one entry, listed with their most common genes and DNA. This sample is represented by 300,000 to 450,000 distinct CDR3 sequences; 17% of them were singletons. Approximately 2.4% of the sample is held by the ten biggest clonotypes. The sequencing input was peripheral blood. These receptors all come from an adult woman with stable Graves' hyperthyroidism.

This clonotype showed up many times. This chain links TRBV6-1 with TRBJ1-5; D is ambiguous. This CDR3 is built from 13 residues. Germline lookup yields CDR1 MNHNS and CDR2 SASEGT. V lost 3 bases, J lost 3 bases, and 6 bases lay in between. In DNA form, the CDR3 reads TGTGCCAGCAGTGACAGTTTCAATCAGCCCCAGCATTTT. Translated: CASSDSFNQPQHF.

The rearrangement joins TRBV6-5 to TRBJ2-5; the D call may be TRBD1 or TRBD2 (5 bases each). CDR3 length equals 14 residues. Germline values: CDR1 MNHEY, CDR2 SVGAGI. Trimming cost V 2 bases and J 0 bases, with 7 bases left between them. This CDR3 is CASSYRGDQETQYF. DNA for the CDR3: TGTGCCAGCAGTTACAGGGGAGACCAAGAGACCCAGTACTTC.

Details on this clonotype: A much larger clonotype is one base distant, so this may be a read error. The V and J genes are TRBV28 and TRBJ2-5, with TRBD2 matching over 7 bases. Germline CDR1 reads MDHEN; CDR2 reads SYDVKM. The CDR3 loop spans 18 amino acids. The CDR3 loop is CASSLGILAVKYQEAQYF. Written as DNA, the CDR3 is TGTGCCAGCAGTCTGGGGATCCTAGCGGTCAAATACCAAGAGGCCCAGTACTTC. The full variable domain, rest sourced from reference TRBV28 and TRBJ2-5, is DVKVTQSSRYLVKRTGEKVFLECVQDMDHENMFWYRQDPGLGLRLIYFSYDVKMKEKGDIPEGYSVSREKKERFSLILESASTNQTSMYLCASSLGILAVKYQEAQYFGPGTRLLVL.

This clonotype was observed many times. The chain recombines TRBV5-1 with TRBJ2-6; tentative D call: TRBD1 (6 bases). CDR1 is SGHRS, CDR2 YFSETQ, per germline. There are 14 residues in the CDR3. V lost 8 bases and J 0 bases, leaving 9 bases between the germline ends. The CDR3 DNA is TGCGCCAGTCTGGACAGCTCTGGGGCCAACGTCCTGACTTTC. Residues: CASLDSSGANVLTF.

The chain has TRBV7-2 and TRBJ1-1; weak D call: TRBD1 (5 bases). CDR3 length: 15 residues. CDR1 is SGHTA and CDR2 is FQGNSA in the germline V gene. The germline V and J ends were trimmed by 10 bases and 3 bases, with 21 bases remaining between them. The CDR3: CATSDNRRGDTEAFF. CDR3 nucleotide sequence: TGTGCCACCAGTGACAACAGGAGAGGCGACACTGAAGCTTTCTTT.

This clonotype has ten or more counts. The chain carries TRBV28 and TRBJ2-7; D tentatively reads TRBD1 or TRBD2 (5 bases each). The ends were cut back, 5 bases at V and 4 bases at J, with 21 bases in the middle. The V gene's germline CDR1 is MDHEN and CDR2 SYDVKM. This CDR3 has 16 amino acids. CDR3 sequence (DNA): TGTGCCAGCAGTGGGACCTCAAGGGGCGATAGGTACGAGCAGTACTTC. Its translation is CASSGTSRGDRYEQYF.

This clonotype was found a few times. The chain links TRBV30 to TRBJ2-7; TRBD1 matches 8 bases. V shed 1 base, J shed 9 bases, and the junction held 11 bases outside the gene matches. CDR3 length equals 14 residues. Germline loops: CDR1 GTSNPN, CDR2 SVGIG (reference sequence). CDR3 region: CAWSGGQGGFGQYF. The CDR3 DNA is TGTGCCTGGAGTGGTGGACAGGGAGGTTTCGGGCAGTACTTC.

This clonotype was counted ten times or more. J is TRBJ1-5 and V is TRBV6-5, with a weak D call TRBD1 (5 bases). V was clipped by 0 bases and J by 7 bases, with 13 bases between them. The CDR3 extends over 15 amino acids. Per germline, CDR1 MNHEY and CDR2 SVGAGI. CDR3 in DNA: TGTGCCAGCAGTTACTCGAGCACGGGGACGCAGCCCCAGCATTTT. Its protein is CASSYSSTGTQPQHF.

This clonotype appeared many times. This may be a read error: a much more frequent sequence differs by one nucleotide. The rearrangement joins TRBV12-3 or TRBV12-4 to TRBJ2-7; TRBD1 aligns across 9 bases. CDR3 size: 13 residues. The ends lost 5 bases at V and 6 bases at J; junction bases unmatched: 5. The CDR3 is CASSPGTGREQYF. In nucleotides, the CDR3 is TGTGCCAGCAGTCCCGGGACAGGGCGCGAGCAGTACTTC.

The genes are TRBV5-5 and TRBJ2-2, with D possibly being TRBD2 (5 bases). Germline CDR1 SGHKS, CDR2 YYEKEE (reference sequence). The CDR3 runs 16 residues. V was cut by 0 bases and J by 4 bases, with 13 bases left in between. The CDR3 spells CASSLAPADVTGELFF. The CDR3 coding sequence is TGTGCCAGCAGCTTGGCGCCAGCGGACGTCACCGGGGAGCTGTTTTTT.

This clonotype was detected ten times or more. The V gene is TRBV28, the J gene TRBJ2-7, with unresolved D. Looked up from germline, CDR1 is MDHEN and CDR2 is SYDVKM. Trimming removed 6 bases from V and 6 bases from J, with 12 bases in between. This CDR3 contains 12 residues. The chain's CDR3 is CASRWAGSEQYF. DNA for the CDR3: TGTGCCAGCAGATGGGCAGGTTCCGAGCAGTACTTC.

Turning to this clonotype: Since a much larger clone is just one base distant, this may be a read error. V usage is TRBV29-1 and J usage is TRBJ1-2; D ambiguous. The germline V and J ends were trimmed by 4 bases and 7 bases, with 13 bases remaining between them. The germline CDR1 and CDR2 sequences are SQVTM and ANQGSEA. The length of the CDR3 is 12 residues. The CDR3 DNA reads TGCAGCGTTGTAGATGTGGTCCTTGGCTACACCTTC. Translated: CSVVDVVLGYTF.

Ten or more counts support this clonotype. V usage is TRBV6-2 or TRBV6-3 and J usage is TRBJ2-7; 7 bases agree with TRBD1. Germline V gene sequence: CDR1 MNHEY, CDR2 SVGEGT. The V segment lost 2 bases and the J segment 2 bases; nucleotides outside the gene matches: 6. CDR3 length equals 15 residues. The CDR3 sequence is CASSYPHRGTYEQYF. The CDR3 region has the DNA TGTGCCAGCAGTTACCCCCACAGGGGAACCTACGAGCAGTACTTC.

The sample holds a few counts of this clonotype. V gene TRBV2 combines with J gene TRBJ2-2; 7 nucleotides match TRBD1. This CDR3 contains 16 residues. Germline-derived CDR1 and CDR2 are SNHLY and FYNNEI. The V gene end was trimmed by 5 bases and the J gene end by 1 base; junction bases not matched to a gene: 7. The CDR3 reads CASSPEQGRNTGELFF. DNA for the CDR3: TGTGCCAGCAGTCCTGAACAGGGGCGGAACACCGGGGAGCTGTTTTTT.

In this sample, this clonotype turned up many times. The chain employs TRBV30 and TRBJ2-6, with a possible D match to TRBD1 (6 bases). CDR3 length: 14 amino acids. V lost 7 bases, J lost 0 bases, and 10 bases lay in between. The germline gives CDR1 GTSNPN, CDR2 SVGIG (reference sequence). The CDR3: CASTGISGANVLTF. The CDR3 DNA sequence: TGTGCCTCAACAGGGATCTCTGGGGCCAACGTCCTGACTTTC.

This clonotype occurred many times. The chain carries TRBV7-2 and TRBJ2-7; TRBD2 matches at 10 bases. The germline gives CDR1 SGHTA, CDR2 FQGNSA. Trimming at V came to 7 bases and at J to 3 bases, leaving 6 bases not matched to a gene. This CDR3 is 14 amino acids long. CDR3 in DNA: TGTGCCAGCATGGGAAGCGGGAGGGGCTACGAGCAGTACTTC. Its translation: CASMGSGRGYEQYF.

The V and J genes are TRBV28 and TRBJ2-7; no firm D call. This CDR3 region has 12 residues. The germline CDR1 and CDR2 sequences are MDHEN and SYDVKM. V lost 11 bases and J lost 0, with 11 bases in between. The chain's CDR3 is CASQDRSYEQYF. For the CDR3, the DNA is TGTGCCTCCCAGGATCGCTCCTACGAGCAGTACTTC.

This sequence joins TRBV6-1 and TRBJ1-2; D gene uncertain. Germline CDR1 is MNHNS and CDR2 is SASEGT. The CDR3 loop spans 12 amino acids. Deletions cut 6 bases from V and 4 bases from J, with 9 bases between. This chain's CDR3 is CASSSEVYGYTF. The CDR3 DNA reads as TGTGCCAGCAGCTCCGAAGTCTATGGCTACACCTTC.

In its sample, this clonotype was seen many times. The CDR3 region has the DNA TGTGCCAGCAGTGACTCTGTTGACAGGGGCAATCAGCCCCAGCATTTT. The encoded protein is CASSDSVDRGNQPQHF. This chain links TRBV6-4 with TRBJ1-5; 7 bases line up with TRBD1. V dropped 0 bases and J dropped 2; count of bases not matched to a gene: 4. Looked up from germline, CDR1 is MRHNA and CDR2 is SNTAGT. The CDR3 has 16 amino acids.

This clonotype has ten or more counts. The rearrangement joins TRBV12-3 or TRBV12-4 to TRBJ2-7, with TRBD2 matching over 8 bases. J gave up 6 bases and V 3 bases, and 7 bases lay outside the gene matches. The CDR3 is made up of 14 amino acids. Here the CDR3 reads CASSFTGRAGEQYF. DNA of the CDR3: TGTGCCAGCAGTTTTACCGGGAGGGCCGGCGAGCAGTACTTC.

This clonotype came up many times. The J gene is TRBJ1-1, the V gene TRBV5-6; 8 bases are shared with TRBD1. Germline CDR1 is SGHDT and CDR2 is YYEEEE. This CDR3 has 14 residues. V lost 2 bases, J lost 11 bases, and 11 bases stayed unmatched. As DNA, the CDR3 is TGTGCCAGCAGCTTCGGGACAGGCGATCTGTCCGCTTTCTTT. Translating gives CASSFGTGDLSAFF.

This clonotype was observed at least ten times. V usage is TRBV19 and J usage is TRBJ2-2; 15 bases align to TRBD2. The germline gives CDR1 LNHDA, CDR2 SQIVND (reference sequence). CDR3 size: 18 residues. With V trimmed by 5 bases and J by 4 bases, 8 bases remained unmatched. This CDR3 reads CASSSRTSGRVSTGELFF. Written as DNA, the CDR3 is TGTGCCAGTAGTTCCCGGACTAGCGGGAGGGTGAGCACCGGGGAGCTGTTTTTT.

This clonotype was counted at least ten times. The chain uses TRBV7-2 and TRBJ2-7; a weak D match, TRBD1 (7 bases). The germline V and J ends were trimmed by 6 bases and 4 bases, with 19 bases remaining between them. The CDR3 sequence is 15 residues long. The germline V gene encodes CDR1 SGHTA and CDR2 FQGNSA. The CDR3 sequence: CASSWGLAGQYEQYF. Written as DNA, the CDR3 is TGTGCCAGCAGTTGGGGACTCGCGGGACAGTACGAGCAGTACTTC.

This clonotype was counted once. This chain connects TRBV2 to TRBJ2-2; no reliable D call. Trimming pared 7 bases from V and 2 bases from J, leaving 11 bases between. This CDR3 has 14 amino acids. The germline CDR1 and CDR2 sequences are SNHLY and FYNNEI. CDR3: CASKVSPNTGELFF. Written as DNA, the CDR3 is TGTGCCAGCAAGGTTTCCCCTAACACCGGGGAGCTGTTTTTT.

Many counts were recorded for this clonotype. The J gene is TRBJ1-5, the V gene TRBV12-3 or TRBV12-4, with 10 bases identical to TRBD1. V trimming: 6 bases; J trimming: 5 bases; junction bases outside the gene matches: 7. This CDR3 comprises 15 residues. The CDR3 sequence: CASSALGQGDQPQHF. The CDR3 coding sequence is TGTGCCAGCAGCGCATTAGGACAGGGGGATCAGCCCCAGCATTTT.

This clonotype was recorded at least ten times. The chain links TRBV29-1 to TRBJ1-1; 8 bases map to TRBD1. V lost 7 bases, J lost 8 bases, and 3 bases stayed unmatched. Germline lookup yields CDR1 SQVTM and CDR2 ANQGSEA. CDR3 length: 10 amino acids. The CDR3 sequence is CSAGTGEAFF. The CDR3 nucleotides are TGCAGCGCCGGGACAGGCGAAGCTTTCTTT.

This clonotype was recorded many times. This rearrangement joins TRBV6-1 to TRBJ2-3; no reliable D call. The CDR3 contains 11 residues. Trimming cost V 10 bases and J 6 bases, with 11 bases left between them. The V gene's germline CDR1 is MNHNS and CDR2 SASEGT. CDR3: CAISDGDTQYF. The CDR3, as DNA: TGTGCCATAAGCGATGGGGATACGCAGTATTTT.